One sample yielded the 19 T cell receptor beta chains listed below, sequenced in a study of identical twins. TCRdb re-called the 5' RACE reads with MiXCR, one entry per CDR3 protein. Here the sample spans about 260,000 distinct CDR3 sequences, approximately 7% being singletons. These sequences were also reported in another study, on yellow fever vaccine responses in identical twins.

The sequenced sample consisted of memory (CD45RO+) T cells sorted from blood. The receptors derive from a woman aged 18-29 years in good health.

This clonotype was detected a few times. The V gene is TRBV12-3 or TRBV12-4, the J gene TRBJ2-7; TRBD2 agrees at 11 bases. There are 15 residues in the CDR3. J was trimmed by 1 base and V by 5 bases; bases with no gene match: 4. The CDR3 bases are TGTGCCAGCAGTCCTACTAGCGGGGGTTCCTACGAGCAGTACGTC. Protein sequence: CASSPTSGGSYEQYV.

This clonotype was detected only a few times. The V call is TRBV20-1, the J call TRBJ2-7; 11 bases are a match to TRBD1. This CDR3 contains 15 residues. V was clipped by 3 bases and J by 3 bases; unmatched bases: 7. The germline gives CDR1 DFQATT, CDR2 SNEGSKA (reference sequence). The CDR3: CSASEVGQGGYEQYF. The CDR3, as DNA: TGCAGTGCTAGCGAAGTGGGACAGGGGGGCTACGAGCAGTACTTC.

In this sample, this clonotype turned up many times. The gene calls are TRBV20-1 and TRBJ1-6, with 7 bases fitting TRBD1. Trimming cost V 6 bases and J 7 bases; bases outside gene matches: 9. The CDR3 runs to 14 residues. In germline, CDR1 is DFQATT, CDR2 SNEGSKA (reference sequence). This CDR3 is CSASQDRLNSPLHF. CDR3 bases: TGCAGTGCCTCCCAGGACAGGTTGAATTCACCCCTCCACTTT.

The rearrangement uses TRBV2 and TRBJ2-1; D may match TRBD1 or TRBD2 (5 bases each). The CDR3 sequence is 15 residues long. Trimming took off 2 bases at V and 3 bases at J, with 11 bases between the two ends. From germline, CDR1 is SNHLY and CDR2 FYNNEI. CDR3 DNA sequence: TGTGCCAGCAGTGAACAGGGAGTGTACTACAATGAGCAGTTCTTC. As protein: CASSEQGVYYNEQFF.

DNA of the CDR3: TGTGCCAGTAGTACCCTCCTAGCGTGGGGGGCCAACGTCCTGACTTTC. Protein: CASSTLLAWGANVLTF. The chain is built from TRBV19 and TRBJ2-6, with a possible D match to TRBD2 (6 bases). The CDR3 extends over 16 amino acids. Germline CDR1 reads LNHDA; CDR2 reads SQIVND (reference sequence). The V end lost 4 bases, the J end lost 4 bases, and 14 bases lay between the germline ends.

The table lists this clonotype with a few counts. This sequence joins TRBV7-9 and TRBJ1-2, with 9 bases lining up with TRBD1. CDR3 length: 15 amino acids. Trimming took 3 bases from V and 7 from J; bases not matched to a gene: 9. Germline loops: CDR1 SEHNR, CDR2 FQNEAQ (reference sequence). CDR3: CASSFLWDRDGGYTF. CDR3 sequence (DNA): TGTGCCAGCAGCTTCTTGTGGGACAGGGACGGTGGCTACACCTTC. Based on the CDR3 plus reference TRBV7-9 and TRBJ1-2, the full variable domain is DTGVSQNPRHKITKRGQNVTFRCDPISEHNRLYWYRQTLGQGPEFLTYFQNEAQLEKSRLLSDRFSAERPKGSFSTLEIQRTEQGDSAMYLCASSFLWDRDGGYTFGSGTRLTVV.

In DNA form, the CDR3 reads TGCAGTGCTAGGACAACAGGGACCGGCAATCAGCCCCAGCATTTT. Residues: CSARTTGTGNQPQHF. The chain combines TRBV20-1 with TRBJ1-5, with a weak D call TRBD1 (6 bases). V shed 3 bases and J shed 2 bases, with 14 bases lying between them. From germline, CDR1 is DFQATT and CDR2 SNEGSKA (reference sequence). CDR3 length: 15 amino acids.

The chain carries TRBV2 and TRBJ2-7; 7 nucleotides align to TRBD1. From germline, CDR1 is SNHLY and CDR2 FYNNEI. The CDR3 spans 15 residues. J lost 3 bases, V lost 4 bases, and 9 bases had no gene match. The CDR3 loop is CASSVLDREIYEQYF. Here the CDR3 DNA reads TGTGCCAGCAGTGTTTTAGACAGGGAGATCTACGAGCAGTACTTC.

Ten or more counts support this clonotype. The rearrangement joins TRBV24-1 to TRBJ2-6, with a weak D call TRBD2 (6 bases). The CDR3 length is 16 residues. The V gene's germline CDR1 is KGHDR and CDR2 SFDVKD. Trimming took 4 bases from V and 3 from J, leaving 12 bases between them. This CDR3 reads CATSDHGGLGANVLTF. DNA for the CDR3: TGTGCCACCAGTGACCACGGAGGGCTTGGGGCCAACGTCCTGACTTTC.

The genes are TRBV6-1 and TRBJ2-7; weak D call: TRBD2 (6 bases). CDR1 and CDR2 (germline): MNHNS, SASEGT. The CDR3 has 14 amino acids. V was pared by 6 bases and J by 3 bases, with 15 bases between. CDR3 in DNA: TGTGCCAGCAGCCAAAGGAGGGTGAACTACGAGCAGTACGTC. Encoded protein: CASSQRRVNYEQYV.

This clonotype showed up many times. The rearrangement links TRBV7-3 to TRBJ1-4; D might be TRBD1 (5 bases). V lost 0 bases and J lost 3, with 8 bases in between. This CDR3 spans 15 amino acids. Looked up from germline, CDR1 is SGHTA and CDR2 is FQGTGA. CDR3 nucleotide sequence: TGTGCCAGCAGCTTAACGGGGGAGCCTAATGAAAAACTGTTTTTT. It specifies CASSLTGEPNEKLFF.

This clonotype was detected only a few times. This chain links TRBV20-1 with TRBJ2-1; TRBD2 agrees at 13 bases. Germline CDR1 is DFQATT and CDR2 is SNEGSKA (reference sequence). Unmatched junction bases numbered 13, after V lost 4 bases and J lost 13 bases. The CDR3 has 15 amino acids. The CDR3 protein is CSAKTLAGGPEGQFF. The CDR3 DNA follows: TGCAGTGCTAAAACACTAGCGGGAGGGCCGGAAGGTCAGTTCTTC.

V usage is TRBV4-1 and J usage is TRBJ1-6; D unclear. There are 17 residues in the CDR3. Looked up from germline, CDR1 is MGHRA and CDR2 is YSYEKL. Between the trimmed V and J ends, which lost 0 bases and 1 base, there was a span of 10 bases. In DNA, the CDR3 is TGCGCCAGCAGCCAAGAGGGATCTGAGTCCTATAATTCACCCCTCCACTTT. This codes for CASSQEGSESYNSPLHF.

This clonotype came up many times. V is TRBV3-1 and J is TRBJ1-3; 8 bases match TRBD1. Germline V lookup: CDR1 LGHDT, CDR2 YNNKEL (reference sequence). V lost 3 bases, J lost 4 bases, and 8 bases stayed unmatched. This CDR3 has 16 amino acids. DNA for the CDR3: TGTGCCAGCAGCCATAACGCAGGGGGCGCCGGAAACACCATATATTTT. This encodes CASSHNAGGAGNTIYF.

This clonotype appeared many times. J is TRBJ2-7 and V is TRBV2, with 9 bases that match TRBD2. Losses at the gene ends were 1 base for V and 4 bases for J; bases not matched to a gene: 8. The CDR3 runs 16 residues. Germline CDR1 is SNHLY and CDR2 is FYNNEI. In DNA form, the CDR3 reads TGTGCCAGCAGTGAAGTTTCTAGCGGGAAGTTTTACGAGCAGTACTTC. It encodes CASSEVSSGKFYEQYF.

This clonotype was counted only a few times. The rearrangement uses TRBV18 and TRBJ2-5, with 9 positions matching TRBD2. Looked up from germline, CDR1 is KGHSH and CDR2 is LQKENI. CDR3 length: 17 residues. Trimming at V came to 3 bases and at J to 2 bases, leaving 10 bases not matched to a gene. The CDR3 protein is CASSPYRLAAKQETQYF. CDR3 DNA: TGTGCCAGCTCACCGTACCGACTAGCGGCCAAGCAAGAGACCCAGTACTTC.

This clonotype was counted ten times or more. The chain recombines TRBV28 with TRBJ2-7; D is unclear. The ends were cut back, 5 bases at V and 4 bases at J, with 12 bases in the middle. This CDR3 comprises 13 residues. CDR1 and CDR2 (germline): MDHEN, SYDVKM. CDR3 amino acids: CASSPLTHYEQYV. In nucleotides, the CDR3 is TGTGCCAGCAGTCCTCTGACACATTACGAGCAGTACGTC.

The table lists this clonotype with many counts. The V and J genes are TRBV29-1 and TRBJ1-2; 7 bases line up with TRBD1. Losses at the gene ends were 3 bases for V and 0 bases for J; bases not matched to a gene: 4. The CDR3 is made up of 14 amino acids. Germline CDR1 reads SQVTM; CDR2 reads ANQGSEA. CDR3 protein: CSVDGQGANYGYTF. The DNA of the CDR3 is TGCAGCGTTGATGGCCAGGGGGCTAACTATGGCTACACCTTC.

This clonotype turned up a few times. The genes are TRBV20-1 and TRBJ2-1; 9 nucleotides agree with TRBD2. Germline-derived CDR1 and CDR2 are DFQATT and SNEGSKA (reference sequence). The V segment lost 1 base and the J segment 9 bases; nucleotides outside the gene matches: 7. There are 14 residues in the CDR3. CDR3: CSARGGGGVTEQFF. The CDR3 DNA follows: TGCAGTGCTAGAGGGGGCGGGGGGGTCACTGAGCAGTTCTTC.